This T cell receptor (beta chain) was identified during a study of CD8+CD57+ T cells in acquired aplastic anemia. About the research overall: The sorted CD4+ and CD8+ cells yielded an average approximately 3.2 ug of DNA.

V lost 4 bases and J lost 0, with 9 bases in between. Germline-derived CDR1 and CDR2 are SNHLY and FYNNEI. The CDR3 is made up of 15 amino acids. Genomic DNA, the template, was used for profiling of the TCR beta VDJ and CDR3. TCRdb itself ran the reads through MiXCR, one entry per CDR3 protein. The sample lists about 220,000 distinct CDR3 sequences, roughly 33% occurring once. Whole-study findings and limits: Twenty-nine sequences, all CD8+ CDR3, were shared between patients and controls. Researchers reported that CD8+ Simpson's diversity was not significantly different in patients versus controls.

This clonotype was seen many times. The target antigen is unknown. The source is a human donor in good health, serving as a control. The gene calls are TRBV2 and TRBJ1-4; D is possibly TRBD1 (6 bases). The specimen was sorted CD4+, CD8+, or CD8+CD57+ T cells (not recorded which) from PBMCs. The CDR3 DNA reads TGTGCCAGCAGTGTGGGACAAGCAACTAATGAAAAACTGTTTTTT. This sequence encodes CASSVGQATNEKLFF.